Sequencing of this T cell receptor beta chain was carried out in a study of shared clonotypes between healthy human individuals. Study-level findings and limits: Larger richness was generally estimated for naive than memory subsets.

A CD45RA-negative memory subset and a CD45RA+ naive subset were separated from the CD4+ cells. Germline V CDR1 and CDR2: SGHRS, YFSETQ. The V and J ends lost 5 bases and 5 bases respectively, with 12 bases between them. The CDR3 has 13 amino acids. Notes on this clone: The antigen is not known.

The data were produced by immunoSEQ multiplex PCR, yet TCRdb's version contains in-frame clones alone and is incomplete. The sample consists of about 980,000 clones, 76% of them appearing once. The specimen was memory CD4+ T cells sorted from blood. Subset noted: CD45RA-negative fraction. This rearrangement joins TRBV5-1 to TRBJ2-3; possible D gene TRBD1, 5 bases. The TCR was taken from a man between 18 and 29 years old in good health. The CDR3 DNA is TGCGCCAGCAGTTTGACAGCAATAGATACGCAGTATTTT. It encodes CASSLTAIDTQYF.